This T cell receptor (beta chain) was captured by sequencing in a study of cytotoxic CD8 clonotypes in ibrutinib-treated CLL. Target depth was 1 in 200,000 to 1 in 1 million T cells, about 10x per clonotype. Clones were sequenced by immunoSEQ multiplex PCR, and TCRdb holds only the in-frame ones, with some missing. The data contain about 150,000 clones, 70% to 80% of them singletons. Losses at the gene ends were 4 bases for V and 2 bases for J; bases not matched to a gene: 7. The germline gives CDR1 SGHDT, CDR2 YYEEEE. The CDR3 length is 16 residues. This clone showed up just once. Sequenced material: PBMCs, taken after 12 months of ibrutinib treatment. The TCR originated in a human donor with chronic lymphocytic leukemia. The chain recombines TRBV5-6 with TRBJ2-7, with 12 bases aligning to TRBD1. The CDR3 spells CASSPGTGGRTYEQYF. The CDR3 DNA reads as TGTGCCAGCAGCCCGGGGACAGGGGGCAGGACCTACGAGCAGTACTTC.